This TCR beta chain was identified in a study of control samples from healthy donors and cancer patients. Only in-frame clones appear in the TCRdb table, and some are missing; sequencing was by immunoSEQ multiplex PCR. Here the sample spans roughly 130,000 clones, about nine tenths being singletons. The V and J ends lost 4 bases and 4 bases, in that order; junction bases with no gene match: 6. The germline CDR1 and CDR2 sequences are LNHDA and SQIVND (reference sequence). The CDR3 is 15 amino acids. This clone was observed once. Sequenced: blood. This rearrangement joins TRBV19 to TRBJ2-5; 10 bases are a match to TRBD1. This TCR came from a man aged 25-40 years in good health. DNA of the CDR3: TGTGCCAGTAGTAAAACCCGGGACAGGGGAGAGACCCAGTACTTC. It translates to CASSKTRDRGETQYF.